This paragraph reports one T cell receptor (beta chain). Its antigen is still unknown. No clone much larger than this one lies a single base away; base qualities are absent. In total, around 600 healthy bone marrow donors made up the cohort. Cohort members were all nominally healthy when sampled, although unrecorded immune exposures were likely present. The donor was CMV seronegative and was included in the group of several hundred seronegative cohort members. A peripheral blood sample was collected from each donor, and TCR beta sequencing was performed on peripheral blood mononuclear cells. The Qiagen DNeasy Blood Extraction Kit was used to extract genomic DNA from the blood cell samples. This entry belongs to a study of cytomegalovirus exposure and HLA in healthy donors (TCRdb year 2017). General notes on the study: In an earlier analysis of approximately 500 of the donors, 276 Gb of sequence data and some 100 million unique TCR beta sequences from about 190 million T cells were reported. The T cell repertoires of 666 subjects were profiled by immunosequencing and related to cytomegalovirus serostatus. HLA typing covered class I and class II loci at four-digit resolution. In an earlier analysis of over 550 of the donors, high-throughput TCR beta sequencing was used to judge whether each TCR beta V gene segment behaved as functional or pseudogenic. The study aimed to test whether signatures of past pathogen exposure could be identified by cataloging public T cell receptors. Alongside the repertoire data, information on donor age, sex, ethnicity and CMV serostatus was compiled. A later genetic analysis took genome-wide SNP genotypes for about three fifths of the 666 donors and used that subset as a discovery cohort. A separate validation cohort of 100 to 150 different subjects was used in addition to the approximately 670-subject first cohort. Among 398 genotyped donors of the cohort, an average of 235,054 unique TCR beta nucleotide sequences were sequenced per donor, roughly 20% of them non-productive. The study combined high-throughput TCR immunosequencing, statistical association of individual TCRs with disease status, and machine learning to predict cytomegalovirus infection status. Among the roughly 410 genotyped donors, more than 70% belonged to the genetic ancestry cluster associated with self-reported Caucasian donors. Every repertoire in the discovery cohort had been generated on one and the same sequencing platform. In a later analysis, previously published TCR beta repertoires from several hundred donors were re-analyzed and high-resolution HLA genotyping was added so that TCR occurrence patterns could be studied. Typing coverage differed by locus: A, B, C, DRB1 and DQB1 were typed in roughly 629-640 donors, DQA1 in 500 to 550, DPA1 in some 610, and DPB1 in 450 to 480. Roughly 300 gigabases of sequencing data and 91 million or so unique TCR sequences made up an early release that covered approximately 650 HLA-typed donors. Rather than using new phenotypic data, the later analysis identified candidate immune exposures from TCR beta sequences and from how often those sequences occurred across donors. Because of strong linkage in the cohort, a few DR-DQ haplotypes were treated as single units for association and clustering. Here is what the overall study found, with its caveats: A few of the identified cytomegalovirus-associated TCR beta chains were confirmed in vitro to be specific for cytomegalovirus antigens. In a later analysis, over 15,000 TCR beta sequences were associated with specific HLA alleles at a false discovery rate of 0.05. Most CMV-associated TCR beta chains appeared to be HLA-restricted in a later analysis, and the HLA associations seemed to be driven largely by CMV exposure. The sequencing pipeline was judged likely to have produced a cluster of highly shared sequence variants as a technical artifact. Broadly in line with IMGT annotations, most TCR beta V segments showed up in productive rearrangements about 90% or about 30% of the time in an earlier analysis of a few hundred of the donors. A further reported finding was that TCR beta sequences accurately predicted the HLA-A and HLA-B alleles for most subjects in the first cohort. Across donors, most TCR sequences were observed very rarely, whereas some public TCRs were present in many individuals. Only TCR beta chains were sequenced in this cohort, and the absence of alpha or paired-chain data limited detectable features. It was suggested by the authors that the approach could potentially be generalized to other disease states and immunological phenotypes. The presence/absence analyses assumed that sequencing depth was roughly uniform across donors, and that assumption may not be true. In a later analysis, HLA-associated TCR beta chains showed more clonal expansion and lower generation probabilities than non-associated chains that were equally common. In a later genetic analysis, a missense DCLRE1C variant was associated with V-gene and J-gene trimming of TCR beta chains, and the association was replicated in an independent cohort. In the study, 150 to 200 TCR beta chains were listed as associated with cytomegalovirus. HLA typing was unavailable for some donors at each locus, so association tests used only the typed subset. The earlier analysis of about 600 of the donors excluded some 16 rarely observed V segments, including chromosome 9 orphons, because counts were too low. Some IMGT-functional V segments, including TRBV6-2 and TRBV6-3, could not be distinguished by the 87-base-pair reads and were therefore excluded. The classifier was reported to diagnose cytomegalovirus status with high specificity and sensitivity in both the original and validation cohorts. Several of the top co-occurrence clusters appeared to be linked to parvovirus B19, influenza, CMV and Epstein-Barr virus, according to a later analysis. When HLA alleles, especially DR and DQ, strongly co-occurred, attributing TCR associations to individual alleles was difficult. In a later genetic analysis, fewer N-insertions in productive TCRs were reported among donors in an Asian-associated ancestry cluster than the roughly 700-donor mean. According to a later analysis, TCR association rates differed among HLA loci, with DRB1 alleles showing the most associated TCRs and HLA-C alleles showing the fewest. For the cohort, immune exposure information was limited to CMV serostatus. Correlated functional status among segregating V segments might be attributable to linkage disequilibrium, but an unknown experimental factor could not be ruled out.

The germline V end is reduced by 4 bases and the J end by 4 bases; junction bases left unmatched: 11. In the germline V gene, CDR1 corresponds to SGHTA and CDR2 to FQGNSA. Measured from the cysteine to the phenylalanine, the CDR3 is 17 residues long. The sequence is cut down to CDR3 DNA, 51 bases in frame from base 1. The library came from the immunoSEQ multiplex PCR assay. For the multiplex PCR, a mixture combining 60 forward primers for TCR Vbeta segments and 13 reverse primers for TCR Jbeta segments was used. The CDR3 region of rearranged TCR beta genes was amplified from genomic DNA with a multiplex PCR assay. The Illumina HiSeq System was used to sequence the amplified TCR beta libraries as 87-base-pair reads. The authors processed their data as follows. A later analysis tallied tens of millions of unique TCR beta chains across the approximately 670 repertoires, and around 12 million of those chains were shared by two or more donors. Raw reads were error-corrected and collapsed into unique sequences by a nearest-neighbor algorithm in which closely related sequences were merged to remove PCR and sequencing errors. V, D and J gene segments were assigned by aligning CDR3 sequences to IMGT reference sequences. For a sequence to be retained, a match of at least six nucleotides to both a V gene segment and a J gene segment was required. Rearrangements were called productive when the CDR3 lacked stop codons and stayed in frame with V and J; all others were non-productive. CDR3 was defined according to IMGT convention as the region running from the second conserved V-encoded cysteine to the conserved J-encoded phenylalanine. The earlier analysis of more than 450 of the donors excluded sequences that lacked an unambiguous match to a single V gene segment. An earlier analysis of roughly 590 of the donors called V segments functional above 56.7% productive rearrangements and segregating when the between-donor standard deviation exceeded 5%. A statistical classification framework was built for diagnosing cytomegalovirus status from the catalog of TCR beta chain sequences. In a later analysis, TCR nucleotide sequences were compared against IMGT/GENE-DB human TR gene sequences so that V and J genes could be assigned. In a later analysis, CDR3 sequences and most-parsimonious VDJ recombination scenarios were assigned using the TCRdist pipeline. In a later analysis, each TCR beta chain was defined by its CDR3 amino acid sequence together with its V-gene family, and reads lacking a unique V-gene family were excluded. A later analysis removed several hundred highly shared, low-generation-probability nucleotide sequences to deal with suspected cross-contamination and a sequencing artifact. In a later analysis, a clonal expansion index was calculated for each public chain from normalized within-repertoire ranks of inferred template counts. Generation probabilities in a later analysis came from a VDJ recombination model fitted to out-of-frame rearrangements, and those results were checked against IGoR. A later analysis scored TCR-TCR, TCR-HLA and TCR-CMV co-occurrence with hypergeometric tests, applying a repertoire-size bias correction to TCR pairs. A later analysis estimated false discovery rates by permuting HLA or CMV assignments 20 times. In a later analysis, co-occurring TCRs were grouped using DBSCAN, and TCRdist sequence similarity was added for clustering within HLA-allele-positive subsets. Repertoires with fewer than 30,000 or more than 120,000 public chains, plus five repertoires with anomalous nucleotide sharing, were excluded from co-occurrence clustering. TCRdb stores this immuneACCESS table with in-frame sequences only. Part of the clones is absent; in the studies checked, under half of the shortfall reflects unresolved V genes, and no reason is known for the rest. D and trimming come from the DNA, and the V and J calls and clone size come from that table. The sample table lists about 98,000 clones, about 81% of them with a count of one. 1.4% of the sample belongs to the ten largest clones.

The receptor was derived from a man aged 35-49 years in good health and CMV-seronegative. Sequenced: PBMCs. The chain joins TRBV7-2 to TRBJ2-1, with 9 bases in between that match TRBD2. In nucleotide form, the sequence is TGTGCCAGCAGCTCTCGTGGCGGGACTAGCTTATACAATGAGCAGTTCTTC. This gives the protein CASSSRGGTSLYNEQFF. Joined to the reference TRBV7-2 and TRBJ2-1 proteins, this CDR3 gives the full variable domain: GAGVSQSPSNKVTEKGKDVELRCDPISGHTALYWYRQSLGQGLEFLIYFQGNSAPDKSGLPSDRFSAERTGGSVSTLTIQRTQQEDSAVYLCASSSRGGTSLYNEQFFGPGTRLTVL.